The 10 T cell receptor beta chains reported below all come from one sample, sequenced in a study of shared T cell receptors in the human thymus. This table comes from immunoSEQ multiplex PCR, and its TCRdb copy is limited to in-frame clones, with some not included. This table has about 660,000 clones, 80% to 90% appearing once. These same records also appear under a second study, on human thymus T cells.

Sequencing was carried out using thymocytes. The receptor source for this set is a boy under three years old with a congenital heart defect.

The chain couples TRBV7-6 to TRBJ2-1; 10 nucleotides align to TRBD2. This CDR3 spans 18 amino acids. CDR1 SGHVS and CDR2 FNYEAQ come from the germline V gene. The junction had 18 bases not matched to a gene; V was cut back by 6 bases and J by 7 bases. CDR3: CASSLTSGKLYGRNEQFF. The CDR3 region has the DNA TGTGCCAGCAGTCTAACTAGCGGGAAGCTCTACGGGAGGAATGAGCAGTTCTTC.

This chain links TRBV25-1 with TRBJ1-4; TRBD1 aligns across 9 bases. CDR3 length: 15 amino acids. V lost 6 bases to trimming and J lost 5 bases; unmatched junction nucleotides: 7. CDR1 is MGHDK and CDR2 is SYGVNS in the germline V gene. The CDR3 DNA follows: TGTGCCAGCAGACTGACAGGGGGAAGGAATGAAAAACTGTTTTTT. The encoded protein is CASRLTGGRNEKLFF. Filled out from reference TRBV25-1 and TRBJ1-4, the complete variable domain reads EADIYQTPRYLVIGTGKKITLECSQTMGHDKMYWYQQDPGMELHLIHYSYGVNSTEKGDLSSESTVSRIRTEHFPLTLESARPSHTSQYLCASRLTGGRNEKLFFGSGTQLSVL.

The chain is built from TRBV7-2 and TRBJ2-3; maybe TRBD2 (6 bases). The CDR3 has 14 residues. Trimming cost V 3 bases and J 3 bases, with 10 bases left between them. Germline loops: CDR1 SGHTA, CDR2 FQGNSA. The DNA for the CDR3 is TGTGCCAGCAGCTTTCTCGGGGGAACAGATACGCAGTATTTT. Protein product: CASSFLGGTDTQYF.

The chain's CDR3 is CASSPPIRENTEAFF. Written as DNA, the CDR3 is TGTGCCAGCAGCCCTCCTATCAGGGAGAACACTGAAGCTTTCTTT. The chain uses TRBV7-9 and TRBJ1-1, with TRBD1 as a possible D gene (5 bases). CDR3 length: 15 amino acids. CDR1 and CDR2 from the germline V gene are SEHNR and FQNEAQ (reference sequence). V lost 5 bases to trimming and J lost 1 base, with 14 bases between them.

The chain employs TRBV19 and TRBJ2-5; TRBD2 aligns across 8 bases. This CDR3 has 14 amino acids. The germline CDR1 and CDR2 sequences are LNHDA and SQIVND (reference sequence). V trimming: 6 bases; J trimming: 7 bases; junction bases outside the gene matches: 10. CDR3 amino acids: CASSRRGGGATQYF. CDR3 in DNA: TGTGCCAGTAGCCGCCGGGGGGGCGGCGCGACCCAGTACTTC.

The chain links TRBV28 to TRBJ1-2; no clear D gene. The CDR3 spans 12 residues. V was trimmed by 6 bases and J by 7 bases, leaving 12 bases between them. Germline V gene lookup returns CDR1 MDHEN and CDR2 SYDVKM. The CDR3: CASRPSGGGYTF. The CDR3 nucleotides read TGTGCCAGCAGGCCCTCGGGAGGTGGCTACACCTTC.

This clone appeared a few times. The chain has TRBV19 and TRBJ1-5; TRBD1 aligns across 7 bases. The CDR3 has 14 residues. Losses at the gene ends were 7 bases for V and 1 base for J; bases not matched to a gene: 4. Per germline, CDR1 LNHDA and CDR2 SQIVND (reference sequence). Written as DNA, the CDR3 is TGTGCCAGTACCCCGGACAGGAGCAATCAGCCCCAGCATTTT. Amino acid sequence: CASTPDRSNQPQHF.

This clone was seen a handful of times. The rearrangement uses TRBV4-1 and TRBJ1-5; D is unresolved. The germline V gene encodes CDR1 MGHRA and CDR2 YSYEKL. This CDR3 is built from 17 residues. The V end lost 3 bases, the J end lost 4 bases, and 19 bases lay between the germline ends. CDR3 coding DNA: TGCGCCAGCAGCCAGGTCCCGGCCACGGGGAAAAATCAGCCCCAGCATTTT. It translates to CASSQVPATGKNQPQHF.

This rearrangement joins TRBV5-1 to TRBJ1-6; TRBD1 matches at 7 bases. CDR3 length: 16 amino acids. Germline V gene sequence: CDR1 SGHRS, CDR2 YFSETQ. The V and J ends lost 0 bases and 7 bases, in that order; junction bases with no gene match: 7. The CDR3 loop reads CASSLGTDRENSPLHF. CDR3 sequence (DNA): TGCGCCAGCAGCTTGGGGACCGACAGGGAGAATTCACCCCTCCACTTT. The full variable domain, in which reference TRBV5-1 and TRBJ1-6 provide the parts outside the CDR3, is KAGVTQTPRYLIKTRGQQVTLSCSPISGHRSVSWYQQTPGQGLQFLFEYFSETQRNKGNFPGRFSGRQFSNSRSEMNVSTLELGDSALYLCASSLGTDRENSPLHFGNGTRLTVT.

This chain joins TRBV10-3 and TRBJ1-1; D possibly corresponds to TRBD1 (6 bases). The CDR3 is 14 residues long. With 6 bases removed from V and 3 bases from J, the gap between germline ends came to 14 bases. The germline gives CDR1 ENHRY, CDR2 SYGVKD. The CDR3, as DNA: TGTGCCATCAGGGGGGGGCTGGTGGACACTGAAGCTTTCTTT. This encodes CAIRGGLVDTEAFF.